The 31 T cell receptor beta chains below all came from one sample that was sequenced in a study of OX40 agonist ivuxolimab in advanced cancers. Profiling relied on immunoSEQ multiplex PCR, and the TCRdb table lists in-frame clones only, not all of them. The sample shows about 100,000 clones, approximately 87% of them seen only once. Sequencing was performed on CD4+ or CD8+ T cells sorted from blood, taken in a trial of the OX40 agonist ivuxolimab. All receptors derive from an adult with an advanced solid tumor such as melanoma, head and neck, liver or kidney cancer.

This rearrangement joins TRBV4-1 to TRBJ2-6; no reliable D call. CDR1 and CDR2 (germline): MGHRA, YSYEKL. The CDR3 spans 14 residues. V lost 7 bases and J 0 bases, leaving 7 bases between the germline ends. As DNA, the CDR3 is TGCGCCAGCACGTCGATCTCTGGGGCCAACGTCCTGACTTTC. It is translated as CASTSISGANVLTF.

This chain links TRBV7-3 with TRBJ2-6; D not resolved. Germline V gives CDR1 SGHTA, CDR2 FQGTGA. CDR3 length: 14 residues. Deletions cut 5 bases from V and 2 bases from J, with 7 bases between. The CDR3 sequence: CASSDRAGANVLTF. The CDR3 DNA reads TGTGCCAGCAGCGACCGGGCTGGGGCCAACGTCCTGACTTTC. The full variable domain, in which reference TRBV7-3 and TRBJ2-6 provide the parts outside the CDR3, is GAGVSQTPSNKVTEKGKYVELRCDPISGHTALYWYRQSLGQGPEFLIYFQGTGAADDSGLPNDRFFAVRPEGSVSTLKIQRTERGDSAVYLCASSDRAGANVLTFGAGSRLTVL.

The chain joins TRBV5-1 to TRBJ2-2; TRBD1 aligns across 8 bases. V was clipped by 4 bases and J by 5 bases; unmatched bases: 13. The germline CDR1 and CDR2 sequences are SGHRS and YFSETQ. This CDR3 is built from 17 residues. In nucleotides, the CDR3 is TGCGCCAGCAGCGCCTTACCGGGACAGGAGGGGACCGGGGAGCTGTTTTTT. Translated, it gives CASSALPGQEGTGELFF.

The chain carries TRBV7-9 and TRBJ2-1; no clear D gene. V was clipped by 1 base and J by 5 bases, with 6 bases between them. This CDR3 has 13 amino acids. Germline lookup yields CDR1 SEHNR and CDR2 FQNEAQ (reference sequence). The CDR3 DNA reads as TGTGCCAGCAGCTTAGGGGTAAACAATGAGCAGTTCTTC. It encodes CASSLGVNNEQFF.

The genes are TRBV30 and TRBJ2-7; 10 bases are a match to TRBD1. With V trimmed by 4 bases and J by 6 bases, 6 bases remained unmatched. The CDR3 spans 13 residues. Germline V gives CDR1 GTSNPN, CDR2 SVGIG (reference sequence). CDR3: CAWMGQGITEQYF. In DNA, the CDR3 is TGTGCCTGGATGGGACAGGGGATTACCGAGCAGTACTTC. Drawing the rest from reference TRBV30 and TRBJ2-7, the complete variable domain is SQTIHQWPATLVQPVGSPLSLECTVEGTSNPNLYWYRQAAGRGLQLLFYSVGIGQISSEVPQNLSASRPQDRQFILSSKKLLLSDSGFYLCAWMGQGITEQYFGPGTRLTVT.

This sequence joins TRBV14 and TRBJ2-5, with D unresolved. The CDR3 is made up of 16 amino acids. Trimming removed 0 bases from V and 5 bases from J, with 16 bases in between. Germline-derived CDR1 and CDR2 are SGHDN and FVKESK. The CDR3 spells CASSQDSGPWVETQYF. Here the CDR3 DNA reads TGTGCCAGCAGCCAAGACTCCGGACCCTGGGTGGAGACCCAGTACTTC.

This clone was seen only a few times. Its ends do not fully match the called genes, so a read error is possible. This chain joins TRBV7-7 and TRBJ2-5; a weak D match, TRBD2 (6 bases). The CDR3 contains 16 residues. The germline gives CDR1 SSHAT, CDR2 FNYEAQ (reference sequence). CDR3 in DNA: TGTGCTAGCAGCTTAGGGCCAGGGACTCCTAGGGAGACCCAGTACTTC. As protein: CASSLGPGTPRETQYF. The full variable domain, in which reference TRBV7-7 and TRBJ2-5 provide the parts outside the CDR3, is GAGVSQSPRYKVTKRGQDVTLRCDPISSHATLYWYQQALGQGPEFLTYFNYEAQPDKSGLPSDRFSAERPEGSISTLTIQRTEQRDSAMYRCASSLGPGTPRETQYFGPGTRLLVL.

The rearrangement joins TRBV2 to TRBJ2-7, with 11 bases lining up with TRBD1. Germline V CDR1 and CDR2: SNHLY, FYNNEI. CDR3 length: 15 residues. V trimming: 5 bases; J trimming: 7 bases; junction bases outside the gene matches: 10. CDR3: CASSTGTGGPREQYF. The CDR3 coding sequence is TGTGCCAGCAGTACCGGGACAGGGGGGCCGCGGGAGCAGTACTTC.

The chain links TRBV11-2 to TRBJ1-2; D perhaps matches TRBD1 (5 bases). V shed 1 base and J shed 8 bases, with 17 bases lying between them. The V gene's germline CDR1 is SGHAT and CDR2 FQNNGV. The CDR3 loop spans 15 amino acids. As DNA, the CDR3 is TGTGCCAGCAGCTTAGCAGGGACCGGGTTCGGGGGCTACACCTTC. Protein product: CASSLAGTGFGGYTF.

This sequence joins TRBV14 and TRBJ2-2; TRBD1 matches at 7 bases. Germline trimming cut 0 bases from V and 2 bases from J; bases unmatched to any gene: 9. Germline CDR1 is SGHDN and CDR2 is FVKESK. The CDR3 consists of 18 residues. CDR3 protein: CASSQDLVGQLNTGELFF. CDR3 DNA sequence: TGTGCCAGCAGCCAAGATCTGGTGGGACAGCTAAACACCGGGGAGCTGTTTTTT.

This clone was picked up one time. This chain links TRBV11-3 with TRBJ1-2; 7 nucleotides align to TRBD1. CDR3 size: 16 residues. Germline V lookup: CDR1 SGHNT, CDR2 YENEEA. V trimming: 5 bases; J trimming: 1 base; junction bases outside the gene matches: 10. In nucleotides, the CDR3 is TGTGCCAGCAGCCAGGGCCGGGACAGCTTTAACTATGGCTACACCTTC. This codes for CASSQGRDSFNYGYTF.

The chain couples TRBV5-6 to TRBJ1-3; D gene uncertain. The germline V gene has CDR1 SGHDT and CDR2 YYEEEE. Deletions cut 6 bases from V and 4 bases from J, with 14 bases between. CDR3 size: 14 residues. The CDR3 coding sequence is TGTGCCAGCAAAACCCATATTTACGGAAACACCATATATTTT. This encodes CASKTHIYGNTIYF.

Written as DNA, the CDR3 is TGTGCCAGCAGCTCCCAGTCAGGAGACACTGAAGCTTTCTTT. Its protein product is CASSSQSGDTEAFF. This chain connects TRBV7-2 to TRBJ1-1; D call uncertain. The germline gives CDR1 SGHTA, CDR2 FQGNSA. The CDR3 sequence is 14 residues long. The V end was cut by 4 bases, the J end by 3 bases, with 12 bases between.

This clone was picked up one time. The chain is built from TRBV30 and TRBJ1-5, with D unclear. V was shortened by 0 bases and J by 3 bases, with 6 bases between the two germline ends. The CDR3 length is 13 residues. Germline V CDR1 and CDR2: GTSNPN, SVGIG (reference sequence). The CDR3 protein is CAWSVRVNQPQHF. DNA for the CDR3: TGTGCCTGGAGTGTGAGGGTCAATCAGCCCCAGCATTTT.

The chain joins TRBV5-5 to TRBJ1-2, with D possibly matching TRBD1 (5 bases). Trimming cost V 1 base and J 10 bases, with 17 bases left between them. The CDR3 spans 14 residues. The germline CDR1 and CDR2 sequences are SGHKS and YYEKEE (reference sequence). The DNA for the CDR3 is TGTGCCAGCAGCTTGTCAGGGAGGGACCTCGACTACACCTTC. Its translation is CASSLSGRDLDYTF.

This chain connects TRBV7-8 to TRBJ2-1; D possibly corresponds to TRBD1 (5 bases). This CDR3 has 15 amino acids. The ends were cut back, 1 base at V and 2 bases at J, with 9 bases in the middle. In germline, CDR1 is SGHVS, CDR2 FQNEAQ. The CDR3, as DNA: TGTGCCAGCAGCTTAGACGGACAACCCTACAATGAGCAGTTCTTC. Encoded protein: CASSLDGQPYNEQFF.

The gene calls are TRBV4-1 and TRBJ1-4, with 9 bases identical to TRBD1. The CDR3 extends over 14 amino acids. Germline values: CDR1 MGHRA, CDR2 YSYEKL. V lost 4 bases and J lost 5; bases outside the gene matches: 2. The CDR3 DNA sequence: TGCGCCAGCAGCCCCGGACAGGGGAATGAAAAACTGTTTTTT. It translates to CASSPGQGNEKLFF.

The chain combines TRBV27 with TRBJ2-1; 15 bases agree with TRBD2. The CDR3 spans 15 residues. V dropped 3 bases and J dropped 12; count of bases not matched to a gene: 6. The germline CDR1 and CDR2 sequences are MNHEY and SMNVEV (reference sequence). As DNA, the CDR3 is TGTGCCAGCAGTTTGATAGGGACTAGCGGGAGGAGGCAGTTCTTC. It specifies CASSLIGTSGRRQFF.

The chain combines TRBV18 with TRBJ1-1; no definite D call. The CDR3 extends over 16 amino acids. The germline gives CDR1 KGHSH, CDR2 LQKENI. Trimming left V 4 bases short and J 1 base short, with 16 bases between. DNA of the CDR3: TGTGCCAGCTCACGTCTACAGCAAACCAAGAACACTGAAGCTTTCTTT. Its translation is CASSRLQQTKNTEAFF.

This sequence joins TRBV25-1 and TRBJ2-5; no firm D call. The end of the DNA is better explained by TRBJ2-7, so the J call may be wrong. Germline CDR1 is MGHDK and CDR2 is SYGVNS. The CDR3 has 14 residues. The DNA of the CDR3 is TGTGCCAGCAGTCTCCCGGGTCATCCAGGCGAGCAGTACTTC. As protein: CASSLPGHPGEQYF.

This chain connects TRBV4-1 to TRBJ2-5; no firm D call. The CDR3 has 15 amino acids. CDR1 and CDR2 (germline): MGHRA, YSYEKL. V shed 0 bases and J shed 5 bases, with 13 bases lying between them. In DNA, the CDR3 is TGCGCCAGCAGCCAAGATTATGGCAGCCCCGAGACCCAGTACTTC. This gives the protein CASSQDYGSPETQYF.

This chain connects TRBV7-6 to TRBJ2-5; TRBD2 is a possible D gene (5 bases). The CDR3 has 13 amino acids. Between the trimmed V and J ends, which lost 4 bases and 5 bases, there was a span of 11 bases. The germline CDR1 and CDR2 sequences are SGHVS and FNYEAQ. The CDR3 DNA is TGTGCCAGCAGCTCCTCACCGGGGGAGACCCAGTACTTC. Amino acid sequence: CASSSSPGETQYF.

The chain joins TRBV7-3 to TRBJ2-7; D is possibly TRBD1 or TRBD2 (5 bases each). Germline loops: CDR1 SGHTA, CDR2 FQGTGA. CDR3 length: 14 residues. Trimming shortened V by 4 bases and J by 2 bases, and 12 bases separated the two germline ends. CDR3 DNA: TGTGCCAGCAGCTCGTGGACGGGACCCTACGAGCAGTACTTC. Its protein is CASSSWTGPYEQYF.

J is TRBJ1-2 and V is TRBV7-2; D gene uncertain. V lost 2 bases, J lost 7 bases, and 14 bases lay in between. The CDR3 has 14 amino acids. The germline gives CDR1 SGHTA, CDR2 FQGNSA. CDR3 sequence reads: CASSLSDFRAGYTF. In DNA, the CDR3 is TGTGCCAGCAGCTTATCGGACTTCCGGGCTGGCTACACCTTC. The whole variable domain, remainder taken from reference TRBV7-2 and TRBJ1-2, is GAGVSQSPSNKVTEKGKDVELRCDPISGHTALYWYRQSLGQGLEFLIYFQGNSAPDKSGLPSDRFSAERTGGSVSTLTIQRTQQEDSAVYLCASSLSDFRAGYTFGSGTRLTVV.

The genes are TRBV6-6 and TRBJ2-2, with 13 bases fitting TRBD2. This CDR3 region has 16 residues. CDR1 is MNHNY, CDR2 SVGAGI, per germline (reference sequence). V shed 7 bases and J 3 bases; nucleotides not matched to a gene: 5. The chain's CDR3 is CASIGLAGEDTGELFF. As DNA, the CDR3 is TGTGCCAGCATTGGACTAGCGGGAGAGGACACCGGGGAGCTGTTTTTT.

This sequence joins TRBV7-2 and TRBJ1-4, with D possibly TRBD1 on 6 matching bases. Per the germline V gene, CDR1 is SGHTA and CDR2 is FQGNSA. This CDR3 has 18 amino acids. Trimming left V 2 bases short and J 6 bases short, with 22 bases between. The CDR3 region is CASSLLLTGRGSYEKLFF. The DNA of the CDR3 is TGTGCCAGCAGCTTACTATTAACAGGGAGAGGGTCTTATGAAAAACTGTTTTTT.

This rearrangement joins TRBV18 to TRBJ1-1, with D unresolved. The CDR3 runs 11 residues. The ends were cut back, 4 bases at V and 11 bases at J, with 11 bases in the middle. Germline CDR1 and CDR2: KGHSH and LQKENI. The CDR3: CASSLELIAFF. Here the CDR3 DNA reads TGTGCCAGCTCACTGGAACTTATTGCTTTCTTT.

For the CDR3, the DNA is TGTGCCAGCTCACCAGAAAAAGGGCTGGGCTATGGCTACACCTTC. It specifies CASSPEKGLGYGYTF. This sequence joins TRBV18 and TRBJ1-2; D gene uncertain. Germline V gene data show CDR1 as KGHSH and CDR2 as LQKENI. V was shortened by 2 bases and J by 4 bases, with 14 bases between the two germline ends. The CDR3 totals 15 residues.

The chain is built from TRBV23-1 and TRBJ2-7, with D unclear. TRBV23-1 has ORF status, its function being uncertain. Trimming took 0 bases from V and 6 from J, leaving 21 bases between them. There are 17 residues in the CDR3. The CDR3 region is CASSQSIEGYCHPEQYF. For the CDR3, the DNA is TGCGCCAGCAGTCAATCGATAGAAGGGTATTGCCACCCCGAGCAGTACTTC.

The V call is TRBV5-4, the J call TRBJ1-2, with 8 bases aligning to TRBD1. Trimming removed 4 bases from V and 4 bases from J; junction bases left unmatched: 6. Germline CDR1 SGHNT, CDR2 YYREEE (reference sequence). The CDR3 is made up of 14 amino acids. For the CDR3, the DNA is TGTGCCAGCAGCCCAGGACAGGGCCCCTATGGCTACACCTTC. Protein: CASSPGQGPYGYTF.

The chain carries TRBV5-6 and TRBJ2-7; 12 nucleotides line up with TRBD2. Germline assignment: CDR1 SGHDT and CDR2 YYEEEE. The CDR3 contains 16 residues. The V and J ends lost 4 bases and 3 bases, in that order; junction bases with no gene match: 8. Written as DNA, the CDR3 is TGTGCCAGCAGCGACACCGGGACTAGCGGGTTCTACGAGCAGTACTTC. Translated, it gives CASSDTGTSGFYEQYF.